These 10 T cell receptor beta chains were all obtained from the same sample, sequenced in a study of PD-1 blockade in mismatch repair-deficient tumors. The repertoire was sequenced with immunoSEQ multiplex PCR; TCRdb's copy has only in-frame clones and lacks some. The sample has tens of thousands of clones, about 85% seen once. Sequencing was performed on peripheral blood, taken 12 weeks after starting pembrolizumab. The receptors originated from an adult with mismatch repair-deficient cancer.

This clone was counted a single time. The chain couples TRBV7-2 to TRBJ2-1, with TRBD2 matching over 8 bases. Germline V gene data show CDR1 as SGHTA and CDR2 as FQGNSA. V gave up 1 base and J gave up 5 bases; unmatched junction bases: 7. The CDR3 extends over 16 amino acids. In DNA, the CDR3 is TGTGCCAGCAGCTTAGTAACTAGCGGTAGGGACAATGAGCAGTTCTTC. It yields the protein CASSLVTSGRDNEQFF.

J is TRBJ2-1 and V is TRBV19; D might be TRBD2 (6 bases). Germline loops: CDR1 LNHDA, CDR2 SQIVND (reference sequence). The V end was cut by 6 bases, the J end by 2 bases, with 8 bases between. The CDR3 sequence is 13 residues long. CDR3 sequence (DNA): TGTGCCAGTAGCGGGAGCACCTACAATGAGCAGTTCTTC. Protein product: CASSGSTYNEQFF.

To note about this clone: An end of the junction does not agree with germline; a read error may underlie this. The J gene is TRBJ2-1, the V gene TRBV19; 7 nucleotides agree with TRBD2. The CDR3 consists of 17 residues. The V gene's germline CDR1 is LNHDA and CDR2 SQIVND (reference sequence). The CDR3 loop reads CASSIGPGTNSYNEQFF. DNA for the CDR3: TGTGCCAGTAGCATAGGACCCGGGACTAATTCTTACAATGAGCAGTTCTTC.

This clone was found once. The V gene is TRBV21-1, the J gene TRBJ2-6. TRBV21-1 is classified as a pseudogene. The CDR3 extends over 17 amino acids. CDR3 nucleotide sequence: TGTGCCAGCAGCTTACCGGGCCTAAACTCTGGGGCCAACGTCCTGACTTTC. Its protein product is CASSLPGLNSGANVLTF.

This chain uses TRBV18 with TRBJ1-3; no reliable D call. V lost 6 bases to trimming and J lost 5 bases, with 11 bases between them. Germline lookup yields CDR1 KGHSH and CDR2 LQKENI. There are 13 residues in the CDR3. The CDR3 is CASSLDARNTIYF. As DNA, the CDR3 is TGTGCCAGCTCCCTTGACGCCCGAAACACCATATATTTT.

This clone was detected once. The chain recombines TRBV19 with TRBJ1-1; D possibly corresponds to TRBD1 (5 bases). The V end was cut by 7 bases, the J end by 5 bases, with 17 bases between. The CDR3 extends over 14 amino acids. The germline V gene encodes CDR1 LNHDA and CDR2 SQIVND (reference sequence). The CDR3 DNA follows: TGTGCCAGTACCCGGGATCAGGGTGGGACTGAAGCTTTCTTT. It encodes CASTRDQGGTEAFF.

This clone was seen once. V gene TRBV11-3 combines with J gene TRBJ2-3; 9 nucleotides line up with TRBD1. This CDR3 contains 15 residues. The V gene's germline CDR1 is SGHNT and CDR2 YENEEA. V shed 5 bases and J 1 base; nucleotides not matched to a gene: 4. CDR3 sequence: CASSARTGGTDTQYF. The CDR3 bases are TGTGCCAGCAGCGCCCGGACAGGGGGCACAGATACGCAGTATTTT.

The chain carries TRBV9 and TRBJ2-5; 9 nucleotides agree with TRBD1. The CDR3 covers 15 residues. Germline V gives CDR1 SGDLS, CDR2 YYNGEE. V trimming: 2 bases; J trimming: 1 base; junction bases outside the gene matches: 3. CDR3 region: CASSVGTGTQETQYF. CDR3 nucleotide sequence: TGTGCCAGCAGCGTTGGGACAGGGACCCAAGAGACCCAGTACTTC. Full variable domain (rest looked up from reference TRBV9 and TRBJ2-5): DSGVTQTPKHLITATGQRVTLRCSPRSGDLSVYWYQQSLDQGLQFLIQYYNGEERAKGNILERFSAQQFPDLHSELNLSSLELGDSALYFCASSVGTGTQETQYFGPGTRLLVL.

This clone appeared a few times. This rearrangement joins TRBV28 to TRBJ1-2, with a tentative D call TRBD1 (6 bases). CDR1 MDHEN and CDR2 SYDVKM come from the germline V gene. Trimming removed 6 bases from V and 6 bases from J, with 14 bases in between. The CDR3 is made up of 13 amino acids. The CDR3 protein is CASRLQGWDGYTF. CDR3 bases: TGTGCCAGCAGGCTACAGGGTTGGGATGGCTACACCTTC.

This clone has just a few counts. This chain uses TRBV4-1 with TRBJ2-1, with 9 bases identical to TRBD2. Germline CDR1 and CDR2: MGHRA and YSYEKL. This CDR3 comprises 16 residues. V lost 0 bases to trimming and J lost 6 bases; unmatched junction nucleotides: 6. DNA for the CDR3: TGCGCCAGCAGCCAAGATTTAGCGGGAGTATTCAATGAGCAGTTCTTC. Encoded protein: CASSQDLAGVFNEQFF.